The 5 T cell receptor beta chains reported below all come from one sample, sequenced in a study of CD8 T cells in ankylosing spondylitis. TCRdb processed the 5' RACE reads anew with MiXCR; each CDR3 protein has one entry. Here the sample spans about 240,000 distinct CDR3 sequences, 20% to 30% being singletons. Sequencing input: blood, either unsorted or a sorted T cell fraction (not recorded which). The receptor set was obtained from a male donor with ankylosing spondylitis or in good health (not recorded which).

This clonotype was recorded many times. V is TRBV29-1 and J is TRBJ1-2; perhaps TRBD1 as D (6 bases). The germline CDR1 and CDR2 sequences are SQVTM and ANQGSEA. This CDR3 contains 12 residues. The ends were cut back, 7 bases at V and 6 bases at J, with 15 bases in the middle. The CDR3 is CSARGGSDGYTF. The CDR3 bases are TGCAGCGCCAGGGGAGGTAGTGATGGCTACACCTTC.

At least ten counts were recorded for this clonotype. The chain recombines TRBV5-1 with TRBJ1-3; TRBD1 might be the D (6 bases). The CDR3 extends over 15 amino acids. Germline V CDR1 and CDR2: SGHRS, YFSETQ. V lost 3 bases and J 4 bases, leaving 14 bases between the germline ends. Here the CDR3 reads CASSSRMQGGNTIYF. The CDR3 DNA reads as TGCGCCAGCAGCTCTCGGATGCAGGGGGGAAACACCATATATTTT.

In this sample, this clonotype turned up many times. The CDR3 DNA sequence: TGCAGTGCTTCTACAGGGGGTTTAAGCTACACCTTC. This sequence encodes CSASTGGLSYTF. The rearrangement links TRBV20-1 to TRBJ1-2; TRBD1 aligns across 8 bases. Germline CDR1 reads DFQATT; CDR2 reads SNEGSKA (reference sequence). V lost 5 bases and J lost 9; bases outside the gene matches: 8. The CDR3 is made up of 12 amino acids.

This clonotype has at least ten counts. V and J are TRBV7-2 and TRBJ2-3; 7 nucleotides line up with TRBD2. The CDR3 runs to 14 residues. CDR1 and CDR2 (germline): SGHTA, FQGNSA. Trimming at V came to 4 bases and at J to 4 bases, leaving 5 bases not matched to a gene. The CDR3 region is CASSSTSFADTQYF. The CDR3 DNA follows: TGTGCCAGCAGCTCGACTAGCTTTGCAGATACGCAGTATTTT. Looking up the rest from reference TRBV7-2 and TRBJ2-3 gives the full variable domain: GAGVSQSPSNKVTEKGKDVELRCDPISGHTALYWYRQSLGQGLEFLIYFQGNSAPDKSGLPSDRFSAERTGGSVSTLTIQRTQQEDSAVYLCASSSTSFADTQYFGPGTRLTVL.

This chain connects TRBV28 to TRBJ2-5; tentative D call: TRBD2 (6 bases). Germline V CDR1 and CDR2: MDHEN, SYDVKM. The V and J ends lost 5 bases and 4 bases respectively, with 14 bases between them. The CDR3 covers 14 residues. The CDR3 region is CASSTGTLVETQYF. The CDR3 DNA sequence: TGTGCCAGCAGTACCGGGACTCTGGTAGAGACCCAGTACTTC.